This T cell receptor (beta chain) was documented in a study of cytomegalovirus exposure and HLA in healthy donors. Study in general: The same platform as the roughly 700 first-cohort repertoires was used for the 95 to 150 validation repertoires, a later analysis reported.

General observations from the study: The study designated some 180 TCR beta chains cytomegalovirus-associated. That first-cohort TCR clusters tended to co-occur in the 130 or so validation repertoires was found in a later analysis.

Separate from the approximately 670-subject first cohort, the roughly 120-subject validation cohort was the one that the donors belonged to. The CDR3 sequence is 16 residues long. The germline V gene has CDR1 SGHTA and CDR2 FQGTGA. V was shortened by 2 bases and J by 2 bases, with 14 bases between the two germline ends. Profiling relied on immunoSEQ multiplex PCR, and the TCRdb table lists in-frame clones only, not all of them. The sample holds 47,000 or so clones, roughly 92% seen once. Of note for this clone: Its target is unknown.

Sequenced: PBMCs. The receptor was derived from a man in his late teens or twenties in good health and CMV-seronegative. The V and J genes are TRBV7-3 and TRBJ2-3, with a weak D call TRBD2 (6 bases). CDR3 loop: CASSLRRAGPTDTQYF. CDR3 nucleotide sequence: TGTGCCAGCAGCTTACGGAGGGCGGGCCCCACAGATACGCAGTATTTT.